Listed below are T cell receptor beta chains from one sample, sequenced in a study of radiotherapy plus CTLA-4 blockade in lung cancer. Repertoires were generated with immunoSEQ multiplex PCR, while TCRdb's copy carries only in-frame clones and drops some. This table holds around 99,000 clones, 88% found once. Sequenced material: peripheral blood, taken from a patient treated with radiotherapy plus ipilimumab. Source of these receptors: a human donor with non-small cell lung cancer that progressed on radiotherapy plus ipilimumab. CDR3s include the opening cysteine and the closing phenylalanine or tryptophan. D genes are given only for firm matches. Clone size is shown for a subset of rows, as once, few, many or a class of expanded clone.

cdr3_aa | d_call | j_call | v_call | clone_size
CASSRTGYNEQFF | TRBD1 | TRBJ2-1 | TRBV19 | .
CASSGDSEQYF | TRBD1 | TRBJ2-7 | TRBV2 | .
CANWGRNSYNEQFF | . | TRBJ2-1 | TRBV5-4 | .
CASSLEGGPYNEQFF | . | TRBJ2-1 | TRBV7-2 | .
CATSRPRGAYQETQYF | . | TRBJ2-5 | TRBV15 | few
CASKGVKGNEQFF | . | TRBJ2-1 | TRBV6-5 | .
CASSYRGGNYGYTF | . | TRBJ1-2 | TRBV27 | few
CASSTDRVPYNEQFF | . | TRBJ2-1 | TRBV6-1 | .
CASSEWADGRANYGYTF | . | TRBJ1-2 | TRBV10-2 | .
CASSFGGPGANVLTF | . | TRBJ2-6 | TRBV7-2 | .
CASRGENRSYEQYF | . | TRBJ2-7 | TRBV5-1 | .
CASSESRGYGYTF | . | TRBJ1-2 | TRBV10-1 | few
CASGRSATNEKLFF | . | TRBJ1-4 | TRBV19 | .
CASSITSGSGEQYF | TRBD2 | TRBJ2-7 | TRBV19 | once
CASSLAGGGSGRAFF | . | TRBJ1-1 | TRBV5-1 | once
CASSFTTGSGSKYF | . | TRBJ2-7 | TRBV2 | .
CASSPSSSTYEQYF | . | TRBJ2-7 | TRBV5-1 | .
CASSLGSSYNEQFF | . | TRBJ2-1 | TRBV5-6 | .
CASDLEAGGLGEQYF | TRBD2 | TRBJ2-7 | TRBV6-1 | .
CASSLSGANQETQYF | . | TRBJ2-5 | TRBV5-4 | .
CASSTTGGEYNEQFF | TRBD2 | TRBJ2-1 | TRBV25-1 | .
CASSMPGSHYNEQFF | . | TRBJ2-1 | TRBV19 | .
CASSYLAGEKEQFF | TRBD2 | TRBJ2-1 | TRBV6-5 | .
CASSPGGRGQETQYF | TRBD2 | TRBJ2-5 | TRBV4-2 | .
CASSQDQAGPYEQYF | . | TRBJ2-7 | TRBV4-1 | few
CASSWPDRGTSDTQYF | TRBD1 | TRBJ2-3 | TRBV4-1 | .
CSVTTGTQKMNF | . | TRBJ2-5 | TRBV29-1 | few
CASSHLDRNTEAFF | . | TRBJ1-1 | TRBV19 | .
CASSGKFGQVISGANVLTF | TRBD1 | TRBJ2-6 | TRBV6-1 | .
CASSYFGGANNEQFF | . | TRBJ2-1 | TRBV6-5 | .
CASSLTRDAGNYGYTF | . | TRBJ1-2 | TRBV5-4 | .
CASSRTGGTEAFF | TRBD1 | TRBJ1-1 | TRBV19 | .
CSVGLLAGDTQYF | TRBD2 | TRBJ2-3 | TRBV29-1 | .
CASSQERARGNTEAFF | . | TRBJ1-1 | TRBV4-2 | .
CASSSHTDTQYF | . | TRBJ2-3 | TRBV27 | .
CASSPSQNTYGYTF | . | TRBJ1-2 | TRBV18 | .
CASSLSGYSGNTIYF | . | TRBJ1-3 | TRBV27 | .
CASSLGQGDYGYTF | TRBD1 | TRBJ1-2 | TRBV5-1 | once
CASRTSGSYEQYF | . | TRBJ2-7 | TRBV28 | .
CASSPHRVSKPTEAFF | . | TRBJ1-1 | TRBV7-3 | few
CASSEIRGRGTEAFF | TRBD1 | TRBJ1-1 | TRBV10-2 | once